This T cell receptor beta chain is drawn from a study of shared clonotypes between healthy human individuals (dated by TCRdb to the early 2020s). The study in broad terms: The cohort included three men and a couple of women between 18 and 49 years of age. For each donor, three plates each were used for CD4 naive and CD4 memory, two plates were used for CD8 naive, and one plate was used for CD8 memory. Blood TCR repertoires of a handful of healthy adults were deeply sequenced to estimate repertoire size and the extent of clonotype sharing between individuals. To increase sequencing depth and limit assay-specific biases, different laboratories used diverse techniques to prepare libraries and sequence TCR repertoires. Each donor's leukapheresis produced roughly between roughly 0.85 and 9.5 billion PBMCs. Study-wide conclusions, independent of this receptor: Even with the large sequencing depth, rarefaction of the sorted-subset datasets indicated that sequencing was incomplete. Because the study included only a small number of donors, the genetic and exposure-history diversity represented was limited. Sampling was limited to blood, and TCR repertoires in tissue likely differ from TCR repertoires in blood. Pairwise subsampling led to the expectation that sequencing depth would affect the degree of clonotype sharing among donors. Estimated clonotype richness was generally larger for naive than for memory subsets. Compared with non-shared clonotypes, clonotypes shared by all four sorted-subset donors had higher generation probabilities. Across a handful of donors, roughly 5.4% of naive CD4, 3% to 3.5% of naive CD8, about 2% of memory CD4, and 0.3% to 0.45% of memory CD8 clonotypes were shared.

TCR CDR3 regions were amplified from genomic DNA by multiplex PCR using the deep immunoSEQ assay. Extracted genomic DNA from each cell subset was distributed evenly across all wells of several immunoSEQ 96-well plates, and each plate was treated as a replicate. For sorted subsets, approximately 200 ng of genomic DNA, equivalent to 30,000 or so T cell genomes, went into each replicate PCR. Purified libraries were quantified with a Qubit 3.0 fluorometer, sized on a Bioanalyzer 2100, and re-quantified with the KAPA Library Quantification kit. Every immunoSEQ 96-well plate was sequenced on a separate single-read 150-cycle Illumina NextSeq 550 flow cell. In the paper's pipeline: Because only junctional sequences without quality scores were contained in the immunoSEQ output, filtering matching that applied to full-length reads could not be performed. To assign V/J genes and CDR3, sequences were annotated using PyIR, a Python wrapper for IgBLAST v1.9, with IMGT germline references. Reads were filtered out if the reads had weak V/J assignments (E-value above 1e-6), no CDR3, stop codons, out-of-frame junctions, or ambiguous translated residues. A V3J clonotype was defined by an identical inferred V gene, J gene, and CDR3 amino acid sequence. The percentage overlap between two repertoires was calculated by dividing the number of shared unique clonotypes by the size of the smaller repertoire. Repertoire richness was assessed with RTK rarefaction, the Chao1 estimator, and Recon v2.1 estimates of unobserved clonotypes. OLGA was used to compute generation probabilities for all TCRbeta clonotypes that the gDNA method yielded from four donors. Sourced from immuneACCESS, this table was stored by TCRdb with only in-frame sequences that have V and J called. A share of the clones is absent; for the studies checked, an unresolved V gene accounts for under half, and the remainder has no known explanation. That table gives V, J and clone size, and the DNA gave D and trimming. The sample profile shows roughly 2.2 million clones; under 95% of them were found once. The ten largest clones take up approximately 0.4% of the sample.

The CDR3 contains 14 residues, cysteine and phenylalanine counted. CDR3 DNA is the only sequence kept; it has 42 bases, read in frame from the first base. The germline V gene specifies MDHEN as CDR1 and SYDVKM as CDR2. V loses 6 bases at its end and J loses 4 bases; junction bases beyond the gene matches: 6. Remarks on this clone: Its antigen specificity is not known. Base qualities are not at hand, and no much larger clone is one base apart.

Healthy HIV-negative adults with no recently reported acute infections or vaccinations were included as donors. Every donor was a Caucasian adult residing in Nashville, Tennessee, USA. Magnetic negative selection was used to enrich CD4+ T cells, after which naive cells were positively selected on CD45RA and the negative fraction became the memory subset. Blood was obtained by leukapheresis, after which PBMCs were separated by Ficoll-Histopaque density gradient centrifugation and cryopreserved in liquid nitrogen vapor phase. Purity and quantity of every magnetically sorted T cell population were checked by analytical flow cytometry. Genomic DNA was isolated from each sorted fraction and quantified by UV absorbance on a Nanodrop 2000c.

The sequence joins TRBV28 to TRBJ1-3, and 7 junctional nucleotides match TRBD1. The specimen was naive CD4+ T cells from PBMCs. Interpreted using the paper, the cell subset or site label stands for: CD45RA+ positively selected. The clonotype comes from a man younger than 30 in good health. Some clones in this sample may be carry-over from other donors' samples. The CDR3 in this case is CASRPDRAGNTIYF. In nucleotides, the sequence is TGTGCCAGCAGGCCCGACAGGGCCGGAAACACCATATATTTT.